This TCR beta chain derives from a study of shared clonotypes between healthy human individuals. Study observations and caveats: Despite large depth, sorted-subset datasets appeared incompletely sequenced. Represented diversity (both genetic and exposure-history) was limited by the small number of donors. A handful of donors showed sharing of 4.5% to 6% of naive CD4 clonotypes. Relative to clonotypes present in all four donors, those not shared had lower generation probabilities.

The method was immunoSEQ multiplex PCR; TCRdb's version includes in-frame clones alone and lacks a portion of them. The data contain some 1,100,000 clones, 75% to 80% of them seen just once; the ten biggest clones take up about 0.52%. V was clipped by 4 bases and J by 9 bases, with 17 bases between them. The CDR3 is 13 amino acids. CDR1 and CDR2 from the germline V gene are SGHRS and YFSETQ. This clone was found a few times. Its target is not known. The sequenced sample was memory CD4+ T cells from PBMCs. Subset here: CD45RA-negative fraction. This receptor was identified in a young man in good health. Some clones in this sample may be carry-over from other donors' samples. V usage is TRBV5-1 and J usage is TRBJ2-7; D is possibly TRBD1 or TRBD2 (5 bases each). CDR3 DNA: TGCGCCAGCAGCACGGGACCGGCTTGGGGGCAGTACTTC. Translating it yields CASSTGPAWGQYF.